The 8 T cell receptor beta chains below were found in one sample sequenced in a study of identical twins (dated by TCRdb to 2016 to 2017). Library method: 5' RACE. TCRdb lists the instrument as Illumina HiSeq 2000. TCRdb took the public reads, trimmed them with fastp at Q25, ran MiXCR for clone calling and kept in-frame beta chains. Rows with a matching CDR3 protein are joined into one entry that keeps the most common DNA and genes. In this sample the table shows about 470,000 distinct CDR3 sequences, 20% to 30% of which occur a single time. The ten largest clonotypes hold about 2.7% of the sample. The same specimen was also included in a second study, on T cells expressing NK-cell markers.

The sample comprised CD4+ T cells sorted from blood. The receptor source for this set is a woman in her late teens or twenties in good health.

This clonotype was observed a few times. This chain's CDR3 is CASSPKSGGRSDTQYF. CDR3 bases: TGCGCCAGCAGCCCAAAGTCGGGGGGCCGGTCCGATACGCAGTATTTT. This chain links TRBV4-3 with TRBJ2-3, with D perhaps matching TRBD2 (7 bases). The CDR3 is made up of 16 amino acids. Trimming took 4 bases from V and 6 from J, leaving 20 bases between them. Per the germline V gene, CDR1 is LGHNA and CDR2 is YSLEER.

The table lists this clonotype with a few counts. The rearrangement joins TRBV6-6 to TRBJ2-3, with D unresolved. Trimming took off 6 bases at V and 1 base at J, with 8 bases between the two ends. CDR3 length: 13 residues. CDR1 is MNHNY and CDR2 is SVGAGI in the germline V gene (reference sequence). The CDR3 region is CASRLGGTDTQYF. CDR3 DNA: TGTGCCAGCAGGCTGGGCGGCACAGATACGCAGTATTTT.

The chain is built from TRBV20-1 and TRBJ2-3; D gene uncertain. V gave up 0 bases and J gave up 8 bases, with 9 bases separating them. Germline values: CDR1 DFQATT, CDR2 SNEGSKA (reference sequence). This CDR3 is built from 12 residues. The CDR3 DNA follows: TGCAGTGCTAGAGACGGCGTGGCTACGCAGTATTTT. Translating it yields CSARDGVATQYF.

The chain recombines TRBV7-2 with TRBJ2-7; D gene unclear. V lost 5 bases and J 7 bases, leaving 18 bases between the germline ends. This CDR3 spans 14 amino acids. CDR1 is SGHTA and CDR2 is FQGNSA in the germline V gene. CDR3 protein: CASSQSLVGREQYF. The DNA for the CDR3 is TGTGCCAGCAGCCAGAGTCTAGTCGGAAGGGAGCAGTACTTC.

The chain couples TRBV7-6 to TRBJ2-3; TRBD2 is a possible D gene (5 bases). The CDR3 totals 16 residues. CDR1 is SGHVS and CDR2 is FNYEAQ in the germline V gene. Trimming removed 6 bases from V and 3 bases from J, with 19 bases in between. CDR3 protein: CASSQPGRGGTDTQYF. DNA for the CDR3: TGTGCCAGCAGTCAACCCGGACGGGGTGGTACAGATACGCAGTATTTT.

The V gene is TRBV20-1, the J gene TRBJ2-5; D is possibly TRBD2 (5 bases). With 6 bases removed from V and 0 bases from J, the gap between germline ends came to 11 bases. Germline assignment: CDR1 DFQATT and CDR2 SNEGSKA (reference sequence). There are 13 residues in the CDR3. The CDR3 is CSAQRSNQETQYF. In DNA, the CDR3 is TGCAGTGCCCAGCGGTCTAACCAAGAGACCCAGTACTTC.

A word on this clonotype: Relative to the germline gene, one junction end is altered; a read error may explain this. The chain has TRBV5-5 and TRBJ2-2, with a possible D match to TRBD2 (5 bases). The CDR3 is made up of 14 amino acids. CDR1 and CDR2 from the germline V gene are SGHKS and YYEKEE (reference sequence). CDR3 loop: CASSLVLLTGELLF. The CDR3 DNA reads TGTGCCAGCAGCCTGGTACTCCTCACCGGGGAGCTGCTTTTT. The whole variable domain, filled in from reference TRBV5-5 and TRBJ2-2, reads DAGVTQSPTHLIKTRGQQVTLRCSPISGHKSVSWYQQVLGQGPQFIFQYYEKEERGRGNFPDRFSARQFPNYSSELNVNALLLGDSALYLCASSLVLLTGELLFGEGSRLTVL.

This clonotype was counted between two and nine times. The rearrangement links TRBV20-1 to TRBJ2-7, with 8 bases that match TRBD2. V shed 0 bases and J 2 bases; nucleotides not matched to a gene: 6. The CDR3 spans 15 residues. Germline V gene lookup returns CDR1 DFQATT and CDR2 SNEGSKA (reference sequence). The CDR3 nucleotides are TGCAGTGCTAGAGATGGGACGGGAGGGCCCTACGAGCAGTACTTC. Translation: CSARDGTGGPYEQYF.